This is a list of T cell receptor beta chains from one sample in a study of CDR3 diversity in severe acne. Via MiXCR, TCRdb re-called the PCR reads, giving one row per CDR3 protein. The sample records roughly 93,000 distinct CDR3 sequences, around 50% being singletons. The sequenced material came from blood. All receptors derive from a male donor with severe acne vulgaris. Both conserved end residues are part of each CDR3. The order of the fields is V gene, D gene, clone size, J gene, CDR3 protein, CDR3 DNA. The D gene is left open where the match is weak. Not every row has a clone size; where given, it reads once, few, many or a size class.

v_call: TRBV9; d_call: TRBD2; clone_size: many; j_call: TRBJ2-7; cdr3_aa: CASSVGGGRAYEQYF; cdr3_nt: TGTGCCAGCAGCGTAGGGGGCGGGAGGGCCTACGAGCAGTACTTC
v_call: TRBV15; d_call: NA; clone_size: NA; j_call: TRBJ1-1; cdr3_aa: CATSSARGNTEAFF; cdr3_nt: TGTGCCACCAGCAGTGCAAGGGGTAACACTGAAGCTTTCTTT
v_call: TRBV24-1; d_call: TRBD2; clone_size: NA; j_call: TRBJ2-1; cdr3_aa: CATSDPGTSGKDEQFF; cdr3_nt: TGTGCCACCAGTGATCCGGGGACTAGCGGGAAGGATGAGCAGTTCTTC
v_call: TRBV9; d_call: NA; clone_size: many; j_call: TRBJ2-7; cdr3_aa: CASSVSYGSSYEQYF; cdr3_nt: TGTGCCAGCAGCGTCTCCTATGGGAGTTCCTACGAGCAGTACTTC
v_call: TRBV7-9; d_call: NA; clone_size: few; j_call: TRBJ1-1; cdr3_aa: CASSHLSWQTEAFF; cdr3_nt: TGTGCCAGCAGTCACCTTAGCTGGCAGACTGAAGCTTTCTTT
v_call: TRBV7-2; d_call: NA; clone_size: NA; j_call: TRBJ1-2; cdr3_aa: CASSPSRVMGWGYTF; cdr3_nt: TGTGCCAGCAGCCCCAGTCGAGTGATGGGTTGGGGCTACACCTTC
v_call: TRBV29-1; d_call: NA; clone_size: many; j_call: TRBJ1-1; cdr3_aa: CSGLTDTEAFF; cdr3_nt: TGCAGCGGGTTAACGGACACTGAAGCTTTCTTT
v_call: TRBV7-9; d_call: TRBD2; clone_size: NA; j_call: TRBJ2-5; cdr3_aa: CASSGLAGAETQYF; cdr3_nt: TGTGCCAGCAGCGGACTAGCGGGAGCGGAGACCCAGTACTTC
v_call: TRBV25-1; d_call: NA; clone_size: NA; j_call: TRBJ2-6; cdr3_aa: CASSPDSSGANVLTF; cdr3_nt: TGTGCCAGTAGTCCAGACAGTTCCGGGGCCAACGTCCTGACTTTC
v_call: TRBV7-2; d_call: NA; clone_size: few; j_call: TRBJ2-7; cdr3_aa: CASSPDGYEQYF; cdr3_nt: TGTGCCAGCAGCCCCGACGGTTACGAGCAGTACTTC
v_call: TRBV20-1; d_call: NA; clone_size: many; j_call: TRBJ2-5; cdr3_aa: CSATSSRLSGETQYF; cdr3_nt: TGCAGTGCTACGAGCTCAAGGCTATCGGGAGAGACCCAGTACTTC
v_call: TRBV19; d_call: NA; clone_size: NA; j_call: TRBJ2-5; cdr3_aa: CASSIRGQETQYF; cdr3_nt: TGTGCCAGTAGTATAAGGGGACAAGAGACCCAGTACTTC
v_call: TRBV19; d_call: NA; clone_size: NA; j_call: TRBJ2-3; cdr3_aa: CASSIEAADTQYF; cdr3_nt: TGTGCCAGTAGTATAGAAGCTGCAGATACGCAGTATTTT
v_call: TRBV7-2; d_call: TRBD2; clone_size: once; j_call: TRBJ2-7; cdr3_aa: CASSLFWTSGPGGGEQYF; cdr3_nt: TGTGCCAGCAGCTTATTTTGGACTAGCGGCCCTGGTGGGGGGGAGCAGTACTTC
v_call: TRBV20-1; d_call: NA; clone_size: few; j_call: TRBJ1-3; cdr3_aa: CSAGGATSSGNTIYF; cdr3_nt: TGCAGTGCCGGTGGGGCCACAAGCTCTGGAAACACCATATATTTT
v_call: TRBV20-1; d_call: NA; clone_size: NA; j_call: TRBJ2-3; cdr3_aa: CSGGQGTQYF; cdr3_nt: TGCAGTGGCGGGCAGGGGACGCAGTATTTT
v_call: TRBV7-8; d_call: TRBD1; clone_size: NA; j_call: TRBJ2-7; cdr3_aa: CASSLQTGTIYEQYF; cdr3_nt: TGTGCCAGCAGCTTGCAGACAGGGACCATCTACGAGCAGTACTTC
v_call: TRBV28; d_call: NA; clone_size: NA; j_call: TRBJ2-7; cdr3_aa: CASLDGGTMYEQYF; cdr3_nt: TGTGCCAGCCTAGACGGGGGGACAATGTACGAGCAGTACTTC
v_call: TRBV9; d_call: NA; clone_size: many; j_call: TRBJ2-5; cdr3_aa: CASSSRTALQETQYF; cdr3_nt: TGTGCCAGCAGCTCTAGGACAGCATTACAAGAGACCCAGTACTTC
v_call: TRBV7-8; d_call: TRBD2; clone_size: many; j_call: TRBJ2-2; cdr3_aa: CASSLSGGYSGELFF; cdr3_nt: TGTGCCAGCAGCTTGAGCGGGGGTTATTCCGGGGAGCTGTTTTTT
v_call: TRBV2; d_call: NA; clone_size: many; j_call: TRBJ2-3; cdr3_aa: CASSEAVVWGDLTDTQYF; cdr3_nt: TGTGCCAGCAGTGAAGCCGTGGTTTGGGGGGACCTCACAGATACGCAGTATTTT
v_call: TRBV2; d_call: NA; clone_size: NA; j_call: TRBJ1-4; cdr3_aa: CASSVMRGTNEKLFF; cdr3_nt: TGTGCCAGCAGTGTGATGAGGGGGACTAATGAAAAACTGTTTTTT
v_call: TRBV6-4; d_call: NA; clone_size: few; j_call: TRBJ2-1; cdr3_aa: CASTDSILLEQFF; cdr3_nt: TGTGCCAGCACCGATTCCATACTCTTGGAGCAGTTCTTC
v_call: TRBV7-9; d_call: TRBD2; clone_size: NA; j_call: TRBJ2-7; cdr3_aa: CASSQSSGGYYYEQYF; cdr3_nt: TGTGCCAGCAGCCAATCTAGCGGGGGATACTACTACGAGCAGTACTTC
v_call: TRBV19; d_call: NA; clone_size: many; j_call: TRBJ1-6; cdr3_aa: CASSSTRSTILDSPLHF; cdr3_nt: TGTGCCAGTAGTTCTACCCGCTCGACAATATTGGATTCACCCCTCCACTTT
v_call: TRBV25-1; d_call: NA; clone_size: NA; j_call: TRBJ1-6; cdr3_aa: CASSYLGQPYNSPLHF; cdr3_nt: TGTGCCAGCAGTTACCTTGGACAGCCTTATAATTCACCCCTCCACTTT
v_call: TRBV30; d_call: NA; clone_size: many; j_call: TRBJ2-5; cdr3_aa: CAWSTGDSTGETQYF; cdr3_nt: TGTGCCTGGAGTACCGGAGACAGCACGGGGGAGACCCAGTACTTC
v_call: TRBV4-1; d_call: NA; clone_size: few; j_call: TRBJ1-2; cdr3_aa: CASSHSGVSGYTF; cdr3_nt: TGCGCCAGCAGCCACTCCGGGGTTAGTGGCTACACCTTC
v_call: TRBV5-8; d_call: NA; clone_size: many; j_call: TRBJ1-1; cdr3_aa: CASSLASGRGAQDTEAFF; cdr3_nt: TGTGCCAGCAGCTTGGCCTCAGGGAGGGGGGCGCAGGACACTGAAGCTTTCTTT
v_call: TRBV19; d_call: NA; clone_size: many; j_call: TRBJ2-3; cdr3_aa: CASSVSGDTQYF; cdr3_nt: TGTGCCAGTAGTGTCTCAGGAGATACGCAGTATTTT
v_call: TRBV7-7; d_call: NA; clone_size: NA; j_call: TRBJ2-2; cdr3_aa: CASSPGGRSGELFF; cdr3_nt: TGTGCCAGCAGCCCAGGCGGCCGCTCTGGGGAGCTGTTTTTT
v_call: TRBV19; d_call: TRBD1; clone_size: many; j_call: TRBJ2-2; cdr3_aa: CASSTGTGGGELFF; cdr3_nt: TGTGCCAGTAGTACCGGGACAGGGGGCGGGGAGCTGTTTTTT
v_call: TRBV25-1; d_call: TRBD2; clone_size: many; j_call: TRBJ2-7; cdr3_aa: CASSDARLADYEQYF; cdr3_nt: TGTGCCAGCAGTGACGCAAGGCTAGCGGATTACGAGCAGTACTTC
v_call: TRBV7-9; d_call: TRBD1; clone_size: few; j_call: TRBJ1-1; cdr3_aa: CASSAGQGNAFF; cdr3_nt: TGTGCCAGCAGCGCAGGACAGGGAAACGCTTTCTTT
v_call: TRBV12-5; d_call: TRBD1; clone_size: few; j_call: TRBJ1-1; cdr3_aa: CASGFGRGWTEAFF; cdr3_nt: TGTGCTAGTGGTTTCGGCAGGGGGTGGACTGAAGCTTTCTTT
v_call: TRBV20-1; d_call: TRBD1; clone_size: NA; j_call: TRBJ1-5; cdr3_aa: CSATGQGASNQPQHF; cdr3_nt: TGCAGTGCAACGGGACAGGGGGCGAGCAATCAGCCCCAGCATTTT
v_call: TRBV6-5; d_call: NA; clone_size: many; j_call: TRBJ2-1; cdr3_aa: CASSYIGGTWFF; cdr3_nt: TGTGCCAGCAGTTATATAGGGGGAACGTGGTTCTTC
v_call: TRBV10-3; d_call: TRBD1; clone_size: NA; j_call: TRBJ2-7; cdr3_aa: CANGQGYEQYF; cdr3_nt: TGTGCCAACGGACAGGGTTACGAGCAGTACTTC
v_call: TRBV28; d_call: NA; clone_size: NA; j_call: TRBJ1-3; cdr3_aa: CASSNHVRGYTIYF; cdr3_nt: TGTGCCAGCAGTAATCATGTTAGGGGCTACACCATATATTTT
v_call: TRBV15; d_call: TRBD1; clone_size: NA; j_call: TRBJ1-5; cdr3_aa: CATSSYRGSNQPQHF; cdr3_nt: TGTGCCACCAGCTCCTACAGGGGTAGCAATCAGCCCCAGCATTTT
v_call: TRBV7-2; d_call: NA; clone_size: few; j_call: TRBJ1-3; cdr3_aa: CASSPTGYSGNTIYF; cdr3_nt: TGTGCCAGCAGCCCCACAGGGTACTCTGGAAACACCATATATTTT
v_call: TRBV7-6; d_call: TRBD2; clone_size: many; j_call: TRBJ2-7; cdr3_aa: CASSLRLAGGEQYF; cdr3_nt: TGTGCCAGCAGCTTACGACTAGCGGGAGGCGAGCAGTACTTC
v_call: TRBV10-1; d_call: TRBD2; clone_size: NA; j_call: TRBJ2-3; cdr3_aa: CASSGPGTSGSRGADTQYF; cdr3_nt: TGCGCCAGCAGTGGACCCGGGACTAGCGGGAGTAGGGGCGCAGATACGCAGTATTTT
v_call: TRBV6-1; d_call: NA; clone_size: NA; j_call: TRBJ1-6; cdr3_aa: CASSWTDSVNSPLHF; cdr3_nt: TGTGCCAGCAGTTGGACTGACAGCGTAAATTCACCCCTCCACTTT
v_call: TRBV7-9; d_call: NA; clone_size: many; j_call: TRBJ2-3; cdr3_aa: CASSLAQSTDTQYF; cdr3_nt: TGTGCCAGCAGCTTAGCACAGAGCACAGATACGCAGTATTTT
v_call: TRBV2; d_call: NA; clone_size: few; j_call: TRBJ2-2; cdr3_aa: CASSPRENTGELFF; cdr3_nt: TGTGCCAGCAGCCCCAGGGAGAACACCGGGGAGCTGTTTTTT
v_call: TRBV29-1; d_call: NA; clone_size: NA; j_call: TRBJ1-1; cdr3_aa: CSVERGLTEAFF; cdr3_nt: TGCAGCGTTGAAAGGGGGTTGACTGAAGCTTTCTTT
v_call: TRBV20-1; d_call: TRBD1; clone_size: medium-sized; j_call: TRBJ1-1; cdr3_aa: CSAAGQDGHTEAFF; cdr3_nt: TGCAGTGCTGCGGGACAGGATGGACACACTGAAGCTTTCTTT
v_call: TRBV27; d_call: TRBD1; clone_size: once; j_call: TRBJ1-3; cdr3_aa: CASSLGTGPSSGNTIYF; cdr3_nt: TGTGCCAGCAGTTTAGGGACAGGCCCATCCTCTGGAAACACCATATATTTT
v_call: TRBV12-3/TRBV12-4; d_call: NA; clone_size: NA; j_call: TRBJ1-5; cdr3_aa: CASSPRDRSNQPQHF; cdr3_nt: TGTGCCAGCAGCCCCCGGGACCGATCCAATCAGCCCCAGCATTTT
v_call: TRBV7-8; d_call: TRBD2; clone_size: NA; j_call: TRBJ2-7; cdr3_aa: CASSFASGSYEQYF; cdr3_nt: TGTGCCAGCAGCTTCGCTAGCGGGAGCTACGAGCAGTACTTC
v_call: TRBV20-1; d_call: TRBD1; clone_size: NA; j_call: TRBJ2-7; cdr3_aa: CSARQGAGYEQYF; cdr3_nt: TGCAGTGCTAGACAGGGGGCTGGGTACGAGCAGTACTTC
v_call: TRBV7-9; d_call: TRBD1; clone_size: few; j_call: TRBJ2-7; cdr3_aa: CASSLQPGQGLLEQYF; cdr3_nt: TGTGCCAGCAGCTTACAACCGGGACAGGGATTACTCGAGCAGTACTTC
v_call: TRBV7-2; d_call: TRBD1; clone_size: NA; j_call: TRBJ2-5; cdr3_aa: CASSSRGQGAAETQYF; cdr3_nt: TGTGCCAGCAGCTCAAGGGGACAGGGGGCGGCGGAGACCCAGTACTTC
v_call: TRBV4-3; d_call: TRBD1; clone_size: NA; j_call: TRBJ1-2; cdr3_aa: CAGSQGGSQPSNYGYTF; cdr3_nt: TGCGCCGGCAGCCAAGGGGGCAGCCAACCCTCTAACTATGGCTACACCTTC
v_call: TRBV14; d_call: NA; clone_size: many; j_call: TRBJ2-2; cdr3_aa: CASSRRTDTGELFF; cdr3_nt: TGTGCCAGCAGCCGCAGAACTGACACCGGGGAGCTGTTTTTT
v_call: TRBV2; d_call: TRBD2; clone_size: NA; j_call: TRBJ2-1; cdr3_aa: CATGLAGEGNYNEQFF; cdr3_nt: TGTGCCACCGGACTAGCGGGAGAGGGGAATTACAATGAGCAGTTCTTC
v_call: TRBV29-1; d_call: TRBD1; clone_size: NA; j_call: TRBJ1-1; cdr3_aa: CSVYDRGEAFF; cdr3_nt: TGCAGCGTTTACGACAGGGGTGAAGCTTTCTTT
v_call: TRBV28; d_call: NA; clone_size: many; j_call: TRBJ2-7; cdr3_aa: CASSQTLYEQYF; cdr3_nt: TGTGCCAGCAGTCAAACCCTTTACGAGCAGTACTTC